This TCR beta chain is from a study of T cells expressing NK-cell markers. Study summary: Sorted CD3+CD56+NKG2C+, CD3+CD56+NKG2C- and CD3+CD56-NKG2C+ T-cell subsets were beta-chain profiled. Seven sequenced donors out of eight were HCMV-seropositive, one seronegative. Study results and caveats: The CD3+CD56-NKG2C+ fraction of a handful of donors was likewise dominated by these clonotypes.

TCRdb reprocessed the 5' RACE reads, keeping one entry per CDR3 protein, no DNA. Recorded for this sample: 150,000 to 200,000 distinct CDR3 sequences. Details on this clonotype: Its matching antigen is unknown.

Germline V gene data show CDR1 as SGHVS and CDR2 as FNYEAQ. This CDR3 has 11 residues. Sequences were obtained from blood T cells: a sorted CD56 or NKG2C T cell subset, CD4+ or CD8+ T cells, or bulk PBMC T cells (not recorded which). This clonotype was sampled from a man aged 18 to 69 in good health. The chain couples TRBV7-6 to TRBJ2-5; without DNA, the TCRdb call of TRBD2 cannot be checked. This CDR3 reads CASSLEGNLYF.